The T cell receptor (beta chain) under discussion was sequenced for a study of identical twins. Findings and caveats of the study: Cross-sectional statistical analysis, not tracking of the same donors, underpinned the conclusions.

A single record per CDR3 protein comes from TCRdb applying MiXCR to the 5' RACE reads. Of approximately 230,000 distinct CDR3 sequences in the sample, 6.5% to 8% were seen once. A few counts support this clonotype. Its antigen is as yet unknown. This same sample was also taken into another study, of T cells expressing NK-cell markers. As that report states: Among the experiments, several used an anti-gamma-delta TCR antibody to restrict sorting to alpha-beta TCR T cells.

Material for sequencing was CD8+ T cells sorted from blood. The TCR was taken from a woman aged 18-29 years in good health.

The CDR3 coding sequence is TGTGCCAGCAGCTTAGGGGACAGAAACAATGAGCAGTTCTTC. Translated: CASSLGDRNNEQFF. This chain links TRBV5-6 with TRBJ2-1, with TRBD1 matching over 7 bases. The V gene's germline CDR1 is SGHDT and CDR2 YYEEEE. The CDR3 is 14 residues long. V trimming: 2 bases; J trimming: 5 bases; junction bases outside the gene matches: 4.